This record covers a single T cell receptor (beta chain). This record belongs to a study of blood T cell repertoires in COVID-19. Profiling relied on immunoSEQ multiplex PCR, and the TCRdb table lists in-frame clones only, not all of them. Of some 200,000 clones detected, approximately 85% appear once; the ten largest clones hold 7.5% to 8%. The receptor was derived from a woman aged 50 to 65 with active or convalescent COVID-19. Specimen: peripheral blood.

The CDR3 DNA reads as TGTGCCAGCAGCGGGGGGGGACGCGGGAGCGTCACCGGGGAGCTGTTTTTT. It encodes CASSGGGRGSVTGELFF. The chain links TRBV11-2 to TRBJ2-2, with TRBD2 identical over 7 bases. Germline V CDR1 and CDR2: SGHAT, FQNNGV. The V gene end was trimmed by 5 bases and the J gene end by 4 bases; junction bases not matched to a gene: 13. The CDR3 has 17 residues.